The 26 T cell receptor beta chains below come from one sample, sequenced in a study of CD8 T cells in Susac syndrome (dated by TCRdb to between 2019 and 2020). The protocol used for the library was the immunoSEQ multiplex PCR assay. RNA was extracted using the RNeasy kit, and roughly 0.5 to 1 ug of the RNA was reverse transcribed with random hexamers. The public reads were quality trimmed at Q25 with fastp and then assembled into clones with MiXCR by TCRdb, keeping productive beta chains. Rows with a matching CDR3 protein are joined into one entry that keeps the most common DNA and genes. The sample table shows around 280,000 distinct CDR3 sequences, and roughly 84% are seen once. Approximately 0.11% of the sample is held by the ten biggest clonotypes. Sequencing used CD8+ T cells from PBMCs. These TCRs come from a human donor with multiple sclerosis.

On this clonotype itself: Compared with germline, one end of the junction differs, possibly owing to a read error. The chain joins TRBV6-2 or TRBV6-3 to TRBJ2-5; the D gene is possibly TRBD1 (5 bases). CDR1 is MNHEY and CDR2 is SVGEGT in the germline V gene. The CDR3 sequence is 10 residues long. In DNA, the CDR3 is TGTGCCTCCGAAGCCCCAGGGAAGAACTTC. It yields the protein CASEAPGKNF.

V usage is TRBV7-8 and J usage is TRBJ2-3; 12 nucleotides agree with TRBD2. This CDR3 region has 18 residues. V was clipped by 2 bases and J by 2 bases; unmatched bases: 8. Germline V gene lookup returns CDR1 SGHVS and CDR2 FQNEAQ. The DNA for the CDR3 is TGTGCCAGCAGCTTAATACTAGCGGGAGGTCCCTACACAGATACGCAGTATTTT. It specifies CASSLILAGGPYTDTQYF.

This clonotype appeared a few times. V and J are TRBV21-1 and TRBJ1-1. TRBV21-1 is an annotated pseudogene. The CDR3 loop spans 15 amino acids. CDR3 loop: CASSTSGSVHTEAFF. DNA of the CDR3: TGTGCCAGCAGCACTTCTGGCAGCGTACACACTGAAGCTTTCTTT.

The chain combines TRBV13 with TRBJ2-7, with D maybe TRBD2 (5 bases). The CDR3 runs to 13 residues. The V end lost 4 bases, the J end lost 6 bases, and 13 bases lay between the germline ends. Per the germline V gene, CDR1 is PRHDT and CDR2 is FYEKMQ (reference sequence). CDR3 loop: CASSSPASREQYF. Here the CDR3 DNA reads TGTGCCAGCAGCTCCCCGGCTAGCCGCGAGCAGTACTTC.

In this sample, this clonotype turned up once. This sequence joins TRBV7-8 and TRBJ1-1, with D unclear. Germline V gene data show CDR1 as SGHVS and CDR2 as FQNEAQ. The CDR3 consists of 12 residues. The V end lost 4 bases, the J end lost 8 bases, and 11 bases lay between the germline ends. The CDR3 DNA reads TGTGCCAGCAGCTCGACATCTACCGAAGCTTTCTTT. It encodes CASSSTSTEAFF.

CDR3 sequence: CASSRKGHRHQPQHF. In DNA form, the CDR3 reads TGCGCCAGCAGTCGAAAGGGCCATAGGCATCAGCCCCAGCATTTT. The V and J genes are TRBV23-1 and TRBJ1-5; no clear D. TRBV23-1 is classed as an ORF, of uncertain function. The V gene lost 4 bases and the J gene lost 5 bases, with 15 bases spanning the gap. The CDR3 consists of 15 residues.

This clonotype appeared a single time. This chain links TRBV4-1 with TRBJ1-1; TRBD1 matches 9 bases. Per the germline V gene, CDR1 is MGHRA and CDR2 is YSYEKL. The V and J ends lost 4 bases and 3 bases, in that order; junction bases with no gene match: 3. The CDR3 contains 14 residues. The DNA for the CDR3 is TGCGCCAGCAGCCTTGACAGGGGGGACACTGAAGCTTTCTTT. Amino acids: CASSLDRGDTEAFF.

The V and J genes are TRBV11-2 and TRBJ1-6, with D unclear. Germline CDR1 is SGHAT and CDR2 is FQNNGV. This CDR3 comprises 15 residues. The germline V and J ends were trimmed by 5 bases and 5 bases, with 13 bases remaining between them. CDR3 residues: CASSPMEGNNSPLHF. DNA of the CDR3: TGTGCCAGCAGCCCCATGGAAGGGAATAATTCACCCCTCCACTTT.

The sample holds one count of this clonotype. The CDR3 bases are TGTGCCAGCAGCTCCGGACACGGCTACTATGGCTACACCTTC. It is translated as CASSSGHGYYGYTF. The chain uses TRBV7-9 and TRBJ1-2, with a tentative D call TRBD1 (5 bases). In germline, CDR1 is SEHNR, CDR2 FQNEAQ (reference sequence). The length of the CDR3 is 14 residues. Trimming left V 4 bases short and J 3 bases short, with 12 bases between.

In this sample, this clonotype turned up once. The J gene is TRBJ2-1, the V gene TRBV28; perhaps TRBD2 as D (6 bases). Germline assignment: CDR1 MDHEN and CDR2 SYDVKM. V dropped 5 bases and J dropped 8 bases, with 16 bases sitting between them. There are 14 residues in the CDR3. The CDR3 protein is CASSTTSSADEQFF. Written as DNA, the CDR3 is TGTGCCAGCAGTACGACTAGTAGCGCCGATGAGCAGTTCTTC.

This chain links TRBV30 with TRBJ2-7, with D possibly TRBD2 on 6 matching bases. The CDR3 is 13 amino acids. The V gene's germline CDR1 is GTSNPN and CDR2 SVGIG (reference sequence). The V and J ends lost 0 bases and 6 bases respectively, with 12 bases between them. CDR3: CAWSVSGEAEQYF. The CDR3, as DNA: TGTGCCTGGAGTGTCTCCGGGGAGGCCGAGCAGTACTTC.

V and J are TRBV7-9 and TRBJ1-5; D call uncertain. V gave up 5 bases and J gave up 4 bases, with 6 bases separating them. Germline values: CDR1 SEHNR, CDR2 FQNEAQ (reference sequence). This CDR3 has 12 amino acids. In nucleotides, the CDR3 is TGTGCCAGCAGCAATTCAAATCAGCCCCAGCATTTT. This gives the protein CASSNSNQPQHF.

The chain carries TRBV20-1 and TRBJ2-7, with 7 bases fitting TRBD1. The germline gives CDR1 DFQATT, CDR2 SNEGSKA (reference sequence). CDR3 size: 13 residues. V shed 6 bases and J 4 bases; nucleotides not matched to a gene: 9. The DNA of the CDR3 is TGCAGTGCCACCGCACAGGGGTGGTACGAGCAGTACTTC. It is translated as CSATAQGWYEQYF.

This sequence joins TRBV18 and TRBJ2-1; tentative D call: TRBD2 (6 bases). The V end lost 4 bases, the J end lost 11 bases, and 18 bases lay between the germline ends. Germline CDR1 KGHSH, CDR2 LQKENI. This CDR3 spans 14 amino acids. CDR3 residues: CASSQEGSFVQQFF. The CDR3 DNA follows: TGTGCCAGCTCACAGGAGGGAAGCTTCGTCCAGCAGTTCTTC. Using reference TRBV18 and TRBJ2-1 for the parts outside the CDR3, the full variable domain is NAGVMQNPRHLVRRRGQEARLRCSPMKGHSHVYWYRQLPEEGLKFMVYLQKENIIDESGMPKERFSAEFPKEGPSILRIQQVVRGDSAAYFCASSQEGSFVQQFFGPGTRLTVL.

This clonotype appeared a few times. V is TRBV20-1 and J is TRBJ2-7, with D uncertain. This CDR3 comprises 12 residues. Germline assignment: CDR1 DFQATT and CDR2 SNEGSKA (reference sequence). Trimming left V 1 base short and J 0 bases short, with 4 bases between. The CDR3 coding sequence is TGCAGTGCTAGAGGACCCTCCTACGAGCAGTACTTC. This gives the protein CSARGPSYEQYF.

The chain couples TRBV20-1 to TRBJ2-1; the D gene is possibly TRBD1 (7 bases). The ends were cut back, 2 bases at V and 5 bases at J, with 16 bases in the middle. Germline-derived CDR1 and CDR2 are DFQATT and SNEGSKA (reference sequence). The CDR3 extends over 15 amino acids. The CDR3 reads CSARYAGQPDNEQFF. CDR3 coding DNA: TGCAGTGCTAGATATGCGGGACAGCCGGACAATGAGCAGTTCTTC.

In nucleotides, the CDR3 is TGTGCCAGCAGACCGACAGGGGCCAAAAACATTCAGTACTTC. As protein: CASRPTGAKNIQYF. The V gene is TRBV28, the J gene TRBJ2-4, with 7 positions matching TRBD1. CDR1 is MDHEN, CDR2 SYDVKM, per germline. CDR3 size: 14 residues. V lost 6 bases and J lost 1; bases outside the gene matches: 3.

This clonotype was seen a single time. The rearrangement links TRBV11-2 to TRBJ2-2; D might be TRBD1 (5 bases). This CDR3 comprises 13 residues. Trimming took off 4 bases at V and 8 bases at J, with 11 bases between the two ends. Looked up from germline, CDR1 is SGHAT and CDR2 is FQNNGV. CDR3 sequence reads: CASSSTRVGELFF. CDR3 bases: TGTGCCAGCAGCTCGACCAGGGTTGGGGAGCTGTTTTTT.

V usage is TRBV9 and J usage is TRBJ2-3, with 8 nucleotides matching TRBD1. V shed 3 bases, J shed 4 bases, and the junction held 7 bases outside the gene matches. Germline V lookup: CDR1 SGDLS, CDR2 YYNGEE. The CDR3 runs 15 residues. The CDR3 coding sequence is TGTGCCAGCAGCGGACAGGGGCGGGGTGCAGATACGCAGTATTTT. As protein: CASSGQGRGADTQYF.

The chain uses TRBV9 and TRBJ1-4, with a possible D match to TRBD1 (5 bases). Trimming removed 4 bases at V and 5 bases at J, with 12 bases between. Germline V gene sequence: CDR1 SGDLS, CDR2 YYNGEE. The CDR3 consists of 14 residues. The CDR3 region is CASSFRDRNEKLFF. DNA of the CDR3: TGTGCCAGCAGCTTTCGGGACCGGAATGAAAAACTGTTTTTT.

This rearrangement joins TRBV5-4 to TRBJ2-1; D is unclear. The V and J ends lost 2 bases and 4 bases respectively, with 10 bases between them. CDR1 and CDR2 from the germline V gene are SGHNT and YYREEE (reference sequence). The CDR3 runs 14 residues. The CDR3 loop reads CASSLRDEYNEQFF. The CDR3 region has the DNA TGTGCCAGCAGCTTACGCGACGAATACAATGAGCAGTTCTTC. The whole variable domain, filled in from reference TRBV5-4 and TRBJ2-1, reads ETGVTQSPTHLIKTRGQQVTLRCSSQSGHNTVSWYQQALGQGPQFIFQYYREEENGRGNFPPRFSGLQFPNYSSELNVNALELDDSALYLCASSLRDEYNEQFFGPGTRLTVL.

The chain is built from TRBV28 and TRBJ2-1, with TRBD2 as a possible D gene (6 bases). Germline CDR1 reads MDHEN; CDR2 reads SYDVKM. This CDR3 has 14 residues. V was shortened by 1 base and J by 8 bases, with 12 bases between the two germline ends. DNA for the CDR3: TGTGCCAGCAGTTTATTACGGGAGAGCCATGAGCAGTTCTTC. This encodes CASSLLRESHEQFF.

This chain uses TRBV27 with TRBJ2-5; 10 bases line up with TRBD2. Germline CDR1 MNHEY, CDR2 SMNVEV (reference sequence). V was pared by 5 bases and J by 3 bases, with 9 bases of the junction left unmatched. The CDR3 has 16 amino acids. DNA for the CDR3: TGTGCCAGCAGTCCCGGGACTAGCGTAACAAAAGAGACCCAGTACTTC. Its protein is CASSPGTSVTKETQYF.

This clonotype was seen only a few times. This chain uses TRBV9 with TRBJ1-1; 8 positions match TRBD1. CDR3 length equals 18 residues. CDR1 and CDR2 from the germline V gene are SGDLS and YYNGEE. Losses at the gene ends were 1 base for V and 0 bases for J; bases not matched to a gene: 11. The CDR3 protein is CASSVQRGGTGMNTEAFF. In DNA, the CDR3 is TGTGCCAGCAGCGTACAAAGGGGCGGGACAGGCATGAACACTGAAGCTTTCTTT.

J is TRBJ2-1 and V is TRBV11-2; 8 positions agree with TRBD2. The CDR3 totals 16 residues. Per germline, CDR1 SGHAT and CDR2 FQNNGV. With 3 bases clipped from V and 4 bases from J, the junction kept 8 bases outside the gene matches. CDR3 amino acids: CASSFSWREVYNEQFF. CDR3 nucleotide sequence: TGTGCCAGCAGCTTCTCGTGGCGGGAGGTATACAATGAGCAGTTCTTC.

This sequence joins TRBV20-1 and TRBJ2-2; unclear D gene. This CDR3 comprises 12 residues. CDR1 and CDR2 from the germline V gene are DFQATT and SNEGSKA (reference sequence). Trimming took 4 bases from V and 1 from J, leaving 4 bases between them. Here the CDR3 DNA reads TGCAGTGCTACACGGAACACCGGGGAGCTGTTTTTT. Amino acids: CSATRNTGELFF.